The 21 T cell receptor beta chains listed next were all sequenced from one sample in a study of cytomegalovirus exposure and HLA in healthy donors. It was with 60 Vbeta and 13 Jbeta primers that the PCR ran. Produced via immunoSEQ multiplex PCR; TCRdb's table is partial and in-frame only. Here the sample spans about 160,000 clones, roughly 80% being singletons. Source material: PBMCs. All receptors come from a young man in good health and CMV-seronegative.

This sequence joins TRBV5-1 and TRBJ2-5; 8 bases align to TRBD1. The J call is in doubt because the DNA end fits TRBJ2-7 better. This CDR3 is built from 13 residues. Germline lookup yields CDR1 SGHRS and CDR2 YFSETQ. CDR3 nucleotides: TGCGCCAGCGCGGGGACAGGCTCCTACGAGCAGTACTTC. Protein: CASAGTGSYEQYF.

The chain is built from TRBV14 and TRBJ2-3; 10 bases agree with TRBD1. In germline, CDR1 is SGHDN, CDR2 FVKESK. Losses at the gene ends were 2 bases for V and 4 bases for J; bases not matched to a gene: 3. The CDR3 spans 15 residues. The CDR3: CASSQWDRGSDTQYF. CDR3 bases: TGTGCCAGCAGCCAATGGGACAGGGGTTCAGATACGCAGTATTTT.

This clone occurred a few times. The V gene is TRBV7-8, the J gene TRBJ2-3, with D possibly matching TRBD2 (6 bases). This CDR3 has 17 residues. CDR1 is SGHVS and CDR2 is FQNEAQ in the germline V gene. Trimming removed 1 base at V and 5 bases at J, with 19 bases between. The CDR3 reads CASSLEGRTMVLDTQYF. The DNA for the CDR3 is TGTGCCAGCAGCTTAGAGGGGAGGACTATGGTCTTAGATACGCAGTATTTT.

The CDR3 region is CASSSSTSGAWRTYNEQFF. DNA of the CDR3: TGTGCCAGCAGCTCGTCGACTAGCGGGGCCTGGAGGACCTACAATGAGCAGTTCTTC. The V gene is TRBV7-8, the J gene TRBJ2-1; TRBD2 matches at 11 bases. CDR1 SGHVS and CDR2 FQNEAQ come from the germline V gene. There are 19 residues in the CDR3. With V trimmed by 4 bases and J by 2 bases, 13 bases remained unmatched.

The V call is TRBV18, the J call TRBJ1-3, with D maybe TRBD1 (6 bases). This CDR3 is built from 16 residues. Germline values: CDR1 KGHSH, CDR2 LQKENI. The V gene lost 6 bases and the J gene lost 4 bases, with 19 bases spanning the gap. The chain's CDR3 is CASSHGQRTQGNTIYF. The CDR3 coding sequence is TGTGCCAGCTCTCATGGACAGCGGACGCAGGGAAACACCATATATTTT.

The rearrangement joins TRBV5-1 to TRBJ1-2; 10 bases match TRBD1. J lost 4 bases, V lost 4 bases, and 7 bases had no gene match. The germline V gene has CDR1 SGHRS and CDR2 YFSETQ. The CDR3 totals 15 residues. As DNA, the CDR3 is TGCGCCAGCAGCGACGGGACAGGGGTCTCCTATGGCTACACCTTC. This gives the protein CASSDGTGVSYGYTF.

J is TRBJ1-2 and V is TRBV19; 7 nucleotides match TRBD1. Germline V gene data show CDR1 as LNHDA and CDR2 as SQIVND (reference sequence). The CDR3 is made up of 16 amino acids. V lost 7 bases and J lost 3; bases outside the gene matches: 14. The CDR3 sequence is CASTTRDRGLDYGYTF. CDR3 nucleotides: TGTGCCAGTACCACCCGGGACAGAGGGCTCGACTATGGCTACACCTTC. The full variable domain, its missing parts supplied by reference TRBV19 and TRBJ1-2, is DGGITQSPKYLFRKEGQNVTLSCEQNLNHDAMYWYRQDPGQGLRLIYYSQIVNDFQKGDIAEGYSVSREKKESFPLTVTSAQKNPTAFYLCASTTRDRGLDYGYTFGSGTRLTVV.

V gene TRBV28 combines with J gene TRBJ2-2; weak D call: TRBD2 (6 bases). Germline CDR1 MDHEN, CDR2 SYDVKM. This CDR3 has 14 residues. Trimming pared 6 bases from V and 2 bases from J, leaving 10 bases between. CDR3 bases: TGTGCCAGCAGGGGACTGCCCAACACCGGGGAGCTGTTTTTT. It encodes CASRGLPNTGELFF.

This clone was seen a single time. As DNA, the CDR3 is TGTGCCTGGCGCGGGACTAGCGGGGGCGGCGAGTTCTTC. This sequence encodes CAWRGTSGGGEFF. The rearrangement joins TRBV30 to TRBJ2-1; the match to TRBD2 covers 14 bases. The ends lost 5 bases at V and 14 bases at J; junction bases unmatched: 8. The germline CDR1 and CDR2 sequences are GTSNPN and SVGIG (reference sequence). The CDR3 loop spans 13 amino acids.

The genes are TRBV15 and TRBJ2-2, with D possibly TRBD1 on 6 matching bases. The V gene's germline CDR1 is LNHNV and CDR2 YYDKDF (reference sequence). The V end was cut by 9 bases, the J end by 1 base, with 9 bases between. The CDR3 runs 13 residues. CDR3 loop: CATGQLNTGELFF. The CDR3 bases are TGTGCCACAGGACAGCTGAACACCGGGGAGCTGTTTTTT.

The V gene is TRBV5-4, the J gene TRBJ2-7; D uncertain. The CDR3 runs to 14 residues. The germline gives CDR1 SGHNT, CDR2 YYREEE (reference sequence). Deletions cut 0 bases from V and 2 bases from J, with 9 bases between. The CDR3 DNA reads as TGTGCCAGCAGCTTGGGCCATAGAACCTACGAGCAGTACTTC. It specifies CASSLGHRTYEQYF.

The genes are TRBV19 and TRBJ2-5; 9 bases are shared with TRBD2. Germline CDR1 is LNHDA and CDR2 is SQIVND (reference sequence). J was trimmed by 5 bases and V by 1 base; bases with no gene match: 8. CDR3 length: 16 residues. This chain's CDR3 is CASSIGFGLAGETQYF. CDR3 sequence (DNA): TGTGCCAGTAGTATAGGTTTTGGGCTAGCGGGGGAGACCCAGTACTTC. Filled out from reference TRBV19 and TRBJ2-5, the complete variable domain reads DGGITQSPKYLFRKEGQNVTLSCEQNLNHDAMYWYRQDPGQGLRLIYYSQIVNDFQKGDIAEGYSVSREKKESFPLTVTSAQKNPTAFYLCASSIGFGLAGETQYFGPGTRLLVL.

In this sample, this clone turned up once. V usage is TRBV11-3 and J usage is TRBJ2-2, with a tentative D call TRBD1 (6 bases). CDR1 is SGHNT and CDR2 is YENEEA in the germline V gene. Trimming shortened V by 3 bases and J by 4 bases, and 9 bases separated the two germline ends. The CDR3 has 14 residues. The CDR3: CASSLGASTGELFF. CDR3 coding DNA: TGTGCCAGCAGCTTGGGGGCTAGCACCGGGGAGCTGTTTTTT. The variable domain in full, with the rest retrieved from reference TRBV11-3 and TRBJ2-2, is EAGVVQSPRYKIIEKKQPVAFWCNPISGHNTLYWYLQNLGQGPELLIRYENEEAVDDSQLPKDRFSAERLKGVDSTLKIQPAELGDSAVYLCASSLGASTGELFFGEGSRLTVL.

This rearrangement joins TRBV4-1 to TRBJ2-7; 11 positions agree with TRBD1. The germline V gene has CDR1 MGHRA and CDR2 YSYEKL. V dropped 4 bases and J dropped 0; count of bases not matched to a gene: 5. CDR3 size: 16 residues. CDR3 DNA: TGCGCCAGCAGCCTGGAGGGGACAGGGGGCTCCTACGAGCAGTACTTC. Its protein is CASSLEGTGGSYEQYF.

This sequence joins TRBV12-5 and TRBJ2-7, with D perhaps TRBD2 (7 bases). This CDR3 has 15 residues. Trimming took 7 bases from V and 2 from J, leaving 18 bases between them. The germline V gene has CDR1 LGHNT and CDR2 FRNRAP. The CDR3 DNA is TGTGCTAGTGCCTGGCGGGGGCCCAAGGCCTACGAGCAGTACTTC. Protein product: CASAWRGPKAYEQYF.

The CDR3 region has the DNA TGCGCCAGCAGCTTGGCCGCCAGGAACACTGAAGCTTTCTTT. It translates to CASSLAARNTEAFF. This rearrangement joins TRBV5-1 to TRBJ1-1; D ambiguous. V was pared by 0 bases and J by 1 base, with 7 bases between. CDR1 is SGHRS and CDR2 is YFSETQ in the germline V gene. The CDR3 contains 14 residues.

This clone showed up just once. The V call is TRBV7-2, the J call TRBJ1-2; 8 bases are a match to TRBD1. CDR1 and CDR2 (germline): SGHTA, FQGNSA. Trimming took 4 bases from V and 4 from J; bases not matched to a gene: 2. There are 13 residues in the CDR3. The CDR3 nucleotides are TGTGCCAGCAGCTCAGGACAGGGCTATGGCTACACCTTC. As protein: CASSSGQGYGYTF.

The chain recombines TRBV10-3 with TRBJ2-7, with D possibly being TRBD2 (6 bases). The CDR3 spans 14 residues. Between the trimmed V and J ends, which lost 6 bases and 5 bases, there was a span of 17 bases. Germline CDR1 is ENHRY and CDR2 is SYGVKD. The CDR3 here is CAISKGPSGDEQYF. CDR3 sequence (DNA): TGTGCCATCAGCAAGGGACCTTCGGGGGACGAGCAGTACTTC.

This clone came up a few times. The chain carries TRBV19 and TRBJ1-1; D is undetermined. Between the trimmed V and J ends, which lost 5 bases and 1 base, there was a span of 8 bases. Per germline, CDR1 LNHDA and CDR2 SQIVND (reference sequence). This CDR3 comprises 13 residues. The CDR3 region has the DNA TGTGCCAGTAGTCCACGACAGAACACTGAAGCTTTCTTT. Translating it yields CASSPRQNTEAFF.

The rearrangement links TRBV30 to TRBJ1-4; 7 bases match TRBD1. The ends lost 5 bases at V and 7 bases at J; junction bases unmatched: 22. The V gene's germline CDR1 is GTSNPN and CDR2 SVGIG (reference sequence). CDR3 size: 18 residues. DNA for the CDR3: TGTGCCTGGGGCCTAACCGAAGGGAGGTCGGGACAGCCTGAAAAACTGTTTTTT. As protein: CAWGLTEGRSGQPEKLFF.

The genes are TRBV7-6 and TRBJ2-5, with 10 nucleotides matching TRBD2. The CDR3 runs to 16 residues. From germline, CDR1 is SGHVS and CDR2 FNYEAQ. With 5 bases clipped from V and 5 bases from J, the junction kept 11 bases outside the gene matches. CDR3 in DNA: TGTGCCAGCAGCCCTAGCGGGAGCATGTCGTGGGAGACCCAGTACTTC. Translating gives CASSPSGSMSWETQYF.